The sequence of this T cell receptor (beta chain) was determined in a study of PD-1 blockade in classical Hodgkin lymphoma. This clone was counted a single time. Antigen specificity is unknown. Broader study findings: Newly diagnosed patients were reported to exhibit reduced baseline TCR diversity relative to healthy donors. Compared with baseline, CD4+ but not CD8+ TCR diversity had risen significantly by C4D1. The origin of the repertoire differences remains undefined, with disease activity or prior therapy as possible causes.

Sequencing was performed with immunoSEQ multiplex PCR; in TCRdb, only in-frame clones are kept and a portion is missing. This table has about 40,000 clones, about 86% appearing once. This CDR3 is built from 16 residues. With 0 bases removed from V and 4 bases from J, the gap between germline ends came to 16 bases. CDR1 and CDR2 (germline): LNHDA, SQIVND (reference sequence). Each patient experienced a relapse that followed autologous stem cell transplantation, and brentuximab vedotin exposure varied. Specimen: peripheral blood mononuclear cells (PBMCs), collected before the second cycle of nivolumab. The sequence was obtained from a human donor with classical Hodgkin lymphoma. V usage is TRBV19 and J usage is TRBJ2-7; perhaps D is TRBD1 or TRBD2 (6 bases each). The CDR3 loop reads CASSIDGGGAYYEQYF. The DNA of the CDR3 is TGTGCCAGTAGTATAGATGGAGGGGGAGCTTATTACGAGCAGTACTTC.